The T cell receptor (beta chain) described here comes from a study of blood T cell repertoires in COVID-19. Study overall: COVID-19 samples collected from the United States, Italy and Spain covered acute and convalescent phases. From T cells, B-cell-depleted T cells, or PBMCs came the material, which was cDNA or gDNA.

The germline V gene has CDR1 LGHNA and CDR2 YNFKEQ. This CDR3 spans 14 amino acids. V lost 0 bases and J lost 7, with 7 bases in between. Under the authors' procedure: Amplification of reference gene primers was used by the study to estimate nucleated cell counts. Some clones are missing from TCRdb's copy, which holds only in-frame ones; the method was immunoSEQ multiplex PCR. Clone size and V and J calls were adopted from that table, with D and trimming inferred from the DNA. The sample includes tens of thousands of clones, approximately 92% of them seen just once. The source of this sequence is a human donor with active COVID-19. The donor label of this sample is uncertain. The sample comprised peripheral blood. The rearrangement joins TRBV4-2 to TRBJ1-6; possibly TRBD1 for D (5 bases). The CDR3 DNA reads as TGTGCCAGCAGCCAAGACAGGGTAAATTCACCCCTCCACTTT. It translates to CASSQDRVNSPLHF.